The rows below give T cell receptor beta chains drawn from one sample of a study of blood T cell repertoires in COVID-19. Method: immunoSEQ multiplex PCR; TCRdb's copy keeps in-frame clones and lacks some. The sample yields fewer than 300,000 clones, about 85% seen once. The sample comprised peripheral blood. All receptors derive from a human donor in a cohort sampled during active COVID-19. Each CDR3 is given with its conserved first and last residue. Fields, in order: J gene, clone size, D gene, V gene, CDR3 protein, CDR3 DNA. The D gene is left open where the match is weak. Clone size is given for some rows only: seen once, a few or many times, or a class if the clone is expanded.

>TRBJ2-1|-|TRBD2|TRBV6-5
CASSYSGTIANEQFF
TGTGCCAGCAGTTATTCCGGGACTATAGCCAATGAGCAGTTCTTC
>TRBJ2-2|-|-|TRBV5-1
CASSPGTPHGELFF
TGCGCCAGCAGCCCCGGGACACCTCACGGGGAGCTGTTTTTT
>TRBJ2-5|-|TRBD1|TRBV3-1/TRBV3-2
CASSRRPLGGTGVGETQYF
TGTGCCAGCAGCCGCAGACCTTTGGGCGGGACAGGGGTTGGAGAGACCCAGTACTTC
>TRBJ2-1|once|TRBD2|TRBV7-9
CASSLGRGSGNNEQFF
TGTGCCAGCAGCTTAGGGAGAGGTAGCGGGAATAATGAGCAGTTCTTC
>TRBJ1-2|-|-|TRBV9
CASSTLDGALGKLNYGYTF
TGTGCCAGCAGCACGTTAGATGGGGCTCTGGGTAAACTGAACTATGGCTACACCTTC
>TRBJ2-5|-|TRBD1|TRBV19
CASSTLQGQLQYF
TGTGCCAGTAGTACCCTTCAGGGACAGCTCCAGTACTTC
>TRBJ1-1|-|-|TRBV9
CASSALPEASEAFF
TGTGCCAGCAGCGCTCTCCCTGAGGCCTCTGAAGCTTTCTTT
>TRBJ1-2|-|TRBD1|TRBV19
CASSPRGQGAIGYTF
TGTGCCAGTAGTCCGAGGGGACAGGGGGCGATTGGCTACACCTTC
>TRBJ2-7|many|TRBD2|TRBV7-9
CASTSGRAYEQYF
TGTGCCAGCACTAGCGGGAGGGCCTACGAGCAGTACTTC
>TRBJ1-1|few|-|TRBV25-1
CASSESPVLGLSTEAFF
TGTGCCAGCAGTGAATCCCCCGTATTGGGCTTAAGTACTGAAGCTTTCTTT
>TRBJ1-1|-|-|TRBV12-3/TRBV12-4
CASSLYPAKAFF
TGTGCCAGCAGTTTGTACCCTGCTAAAGCTTTCTTT
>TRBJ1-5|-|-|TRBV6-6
CASSYTDNQPQHF
TGTGCCAGCAGTTACACAGACAATCAGCCCCAGCATTTT
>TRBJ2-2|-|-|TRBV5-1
CASSPTAGELFF
TGCGCCAGCAGCCCAACGGCCGGGGAGCTGTTTTTT
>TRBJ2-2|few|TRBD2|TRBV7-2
CATYPVAGFTGELFF
TGTGCCACCTACCCAGTAGCGGGATTCACCGGGGAGCTGTTTTTT
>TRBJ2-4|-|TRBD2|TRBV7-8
CASSYATSGRAKNIQYF
TGTGCCAGCAGCTATGCGACTAGCGGGAGGGCCAAAAACATTCAGTACTTC
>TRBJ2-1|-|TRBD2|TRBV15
CATSRGSSGRPEQFF
TGTGCCACCAGCAGAGGAAGTAGCGGGAGGCCTGAGCAGTTCTTC
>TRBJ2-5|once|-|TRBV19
CASSIRGETQYF
TGTGCCAGTAGTATTCGCGGAGAGACCCAGTACTTC
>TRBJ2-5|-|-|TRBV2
CASSVLGTPETQYF
TGTGCCAGCAGTGTACTCGGGACACCGGAGACCCAGTACTTC
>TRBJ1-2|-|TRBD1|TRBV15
CATSRTTGAGGYTF
TGTGCCACCTCTAGGACGACAGGGGCGGGTGGCTACACCTTC
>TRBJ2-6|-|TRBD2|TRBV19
CASHSGSPGANVLTF
TGTGCCAGCCATAGCGGGAGCCCTGGGGCCAACGTCCTGACTTTC
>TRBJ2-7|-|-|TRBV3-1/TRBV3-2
CASSATGVSYEQYF
TGTGCCAGCAGCGCCACGGGAGTTTCCTACGAGCAGTACTTC
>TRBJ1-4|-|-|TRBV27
CASTKGLGEKLFF
TGTGCCAGCACGAAGGGGTTGGGCGAAAAACTGTTTTTT
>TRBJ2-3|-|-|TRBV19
CASSLTDSLNTDTQYF
TGTGCCAGTAGTCTTACGGACAGCCTTAACACAGATACGCAGTATTTT
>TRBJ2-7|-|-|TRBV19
CASSIQSGYEQYF
TGTGCCAGTAGTATCCAGAGCGGCTACGAGCAGTACTTC
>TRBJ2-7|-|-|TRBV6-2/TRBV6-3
CASSYSGQPSGEQYF
TGTGCCAGCAGTTACTCTGGACAGCCTAGTGGCGAGCAGTACTTC
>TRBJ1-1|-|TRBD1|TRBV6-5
CASSYSTGGRTEAFF
TGTGCCAGCAGTTACTCGACAGGGGGCCGCACTGAAGCTTTCTTT
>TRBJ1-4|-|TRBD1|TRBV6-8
CAPKTGTDNEKLFF
TGTGCCCCAAAGACCGGGACAGACAATGAAAAACTGTTTTTT
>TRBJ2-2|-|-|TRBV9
CASSVVRLASLPGELFF
TGTGCCAGCAGCGTAGTTCGCTTAGCGAGTCTCCCCGGGGAGCTGTTTTTT
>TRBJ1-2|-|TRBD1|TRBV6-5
CASSPDRGFYGYTF
TGTGCCAGCAGTCCCGACAGGGGATTCTATGGCTACACCTTC
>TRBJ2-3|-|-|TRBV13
CASSLSPTGVDTQYF
TGTGCCAGCAGCTTATCCCCCACGGGGGTAGATACGCAGTATTTT